These 14 T cell receptor beta chains were sequenced from one sample in a study of radiotherapy plus CTLA-4 blockade in lung cancer. TCRdb's table, derived via immunoSEQ multiplex PCR, lists solely in-frame clones and lacks some. The profile shows about 97,000 clones, 65% to 75% of them singletons. This material consisted of peripheral blood, taken from a patient treated with radiotherapy plus ipilimumab. These receptor sequences come from a human donor with non-small cell lung cancer who had a partial response to radiotherapy plus ipilimumab. Some clones in this sample may be carry-over from other donors' samples.

This sequence joins TRBV6-6 and TRBJ1-1; D ambiguous. Germline lookup yields CDR1 MNHNY and CDR2 SVGAGI (reference sequence). The CDR3 covers 14 residues. Deletions cut 4 bases from V and 8 bases from J, with 17 bases between. CDR3 DNA sequence: TGTGCCAGCAGTTCTAGCGGGCGGCGCAGGGAAGCTTTCTTT. Protein sequence: CASSSSGRRREAFF.

The chain is built from TRBV19 and TRBJ1-5; tentatively, D is TRBD1 (6 bases). The germline V gene encodes CDR1 LNHDA and CDR2 SQIVND (reference sequence). The CDR3 has 15 amino acids. Trimming pared 1 base from V and 4 bases from J, leaving 11 bases between. The CDR3 bases are TGTGCCAGTAGTATAGTGGAAGGGACAAATCAGCCCCAGCATTTT. It encodes CASSIVEGTNQPQHF.

The CDR3 nucleotides read TGTGCCAGCACGACAGGGGACTATGGCTACACCTTC. It encodes CASTTGDYGYTF. The rearrangement joins TRBV6-1 to TRBJ1-2; 8 positions agree with TRBD1. Germline V gene sequence: CDR1 MNHNS, CDR2 SASEGT. With V trimmed by 7 bases and J by 3 bases, 1 base remained unmatched. CDR3 length: 12 residues.

This sequence joins TRBV28 and TRBJ2-4; 7 positions agree with TRBD2. In germline, CDR1 is MDHEN, CDR2 SYDVKM. V gave up 1 base and J gave up 6 bases; unmatched junction bases: 6. The CDR3 loop spans 15 amino acids. The CDR3: CASSLSGGGGNIQYF. The CDR3 DNA reads as TGTGCCAGCAGTTTATCGGGAGGTGGGGGAAACATTCAGTACTTC. The full variable domain, rest sourced from reference TRBV28 and TRBJ2-4, is DVKVTQSSRYLVKRTGEKVFLECVQDMDHENMFWYRQDPGLGLRLIYFSYDVKMKEKGDIPEGYSVSREKKERFSLILESASTNQTSMYLCASSLSGGGGNIQYFGAGTRLSVL.

In its sample, this clone was seen a few times. The gene calls are TRBV6-5 and TRBJ2-7, with a tentative D call TRBD2 (6 bases). CDR3 size: 13 residues. V was pared by 6 bases and J by 3 bases, with 12 bases between. Germline V gives CDR1 MNHEY, CDR2 SVGAGI. The CDR3 sequence: CASSPGVIYEQYF. CDR3 sequence (DNA): TGTGCCAGCAGCCCGGGAGTGATCTACGAGCAGTACTTC.

This clone was picked up one time. The chain combines TRBV6-1 with TRBJ1-6, with D possibly matching TRBD1 (5 bases). Deletions cut 5 bases from V and 6 bases from J, with 14 bases between. The CDR3 is 15 amino acids. In germline, CDR1 is MNHNS, CDR2 SASEGT. CDR3 region: CASSPLRGTNSPLHF. As DNA, the CDR3 is TGTGCCAGCAGTCCCCTTAGGGGTACTAATTCACCCCTCCACTTT.

The J gene is TRBJ2-5, the V gene TRBV7-6; D perhaps matches TRBD1 (5 bases). The germline V gene has CDR1 SGHVS and CDR2 FNYEAQ. V dropped 7 bases and J dropped 1 base, with 10 bases sitting between them. This CDR3 region has 13 residues. The CDR3 coding sequence is TGTGCCAGCATACCAGGGATCCAAGAGACCCAGTACTTC. This codes for CASIPGIQETQYF.

The V gene is TRBV19, the J gene TRBJ1-5; no reliable D call. Looked up from germline, CDR1 is LNHDA and CDR2 is SQIVND (reference sequence). V lost 8 bases, J lost 1 base, and 18 bases lay in between. There are 16 residues in the CDR3. In DNA, the CDR3 is TGTGCCAGTCTCCCCCGCGGTGGAGGGAGCAATCAGCCCCAGCATTTT. Protein: CASLPRGGGSNQPQHF.

The rearrangement uses TRBV19 and TRBJ2-7; TRBD2 agrees at 11 bases. The V and J ends lost 5 bases and 2 bases, in that order; junction bases with no gene match: 5. This CDR3 has 15 residues. Germline V gene lookup returns CDR1 LNHDA and CDR2 SQIVND (reference sequence). The CDR3 is CASSAGLAETYEQYF. The DNA for the CDR3 is TGTGCCAGTAGTGCGGGACTAGCGGAGACCTACGAGCAGTACTTC.

The V call is TRBV11-3, the J call TRBJ2-1; D might be TRBD1 (6 bases). CDR3 size: 13 residues. CDR1 is SGHNT, CDR2 YENEEA, per germline. Trimming took off 4 bases at V and 8 bases at J, with 12 bases between the two ends. CDR3 nucleotide sequence: TGTGCCAGCAGCTCCGCCGCAGGGGATGAGCAGTTCTTC. This codes for CASSSAAGDEQFF.

The J gene is TRBJ2-3, the V gene TRBV5-1; possibly TRBD1 for D (7 bases). From germline, CDR1 is SGHRS and CDR2 YFSETQ. With 2 bases removed from V and 4 bases from J, the gap between germline ends came to 23 bases. The CDR3 is made up of 18 amino acids. In nucleotides, the CDR3 is TGCGCCAGCAGCTTCCTGACAGGGTGGGGGGTTAGCGCAGATACGCAGTATTTT. Translated: CASSFLTGWGVSADTQYF.

This clone turned up a few times. The rearrangement uses TRBV9 and TRBJ2-1; D perhaps matches TRBD1 (6 bases). V was cut by 3 bases and J by 9 bases, with 10 bases left in between. The CDR3 runs to 12 residues. Germline V gene sequence: CDR1 SGDLS, CDR2 YYNGEE. The CDR3 reads CASSDRVGEQFF. The DNA of the CDR3 is TGTGCCAGCAGCGACAGGGTTGGTGAGCAGTTCTTC.

This sequence joins TRBV5-6 and TRBJ2-5, with a tentative D call TRBD2 (5 bases). The CDR3 is made up of 13 amino acids. The germline CDR1 and CDR2 sequences are SGHDT and YYEEEE. V was pared by 4 bases and J by 0 bases, with 7 bases between. CDR3 coding DNA: TGTGCCAGCAGCCCACTAGACCAAGAGACCCAGTACTTC. The encoded protein is CASSPLDQETQYF. Full variable domain (remainder filled in from reference TRBV5-6 and TRBJ2-5): DAGVTQSPTHLIKTRGQQVTLRCSPKSGHDTVSWYQQALGQGPQFIFQYYEEEERQRGNFPDRFSGHQFPNYSSELNVNALLLGDSALYLCASSPLDQETQYFGPGTRLLVL.

V gene TRBV14 combines with J gene TRBJ1-6; a weak D match, TRBD1 (6 bases). Germline lookup yields CDR1 SGHDN and CDR2 FVKESK. Trimming stripped 3 bases from V and 9 bases from J, with 12 bases between. This CDR3 comprises 14 residues. As DNA, the CDR3 is TGTGCCAGCAGCCACACTGTGACAGGTTCACCCCTCCACTTT. It specifies CASSHTVTGSPLHF.